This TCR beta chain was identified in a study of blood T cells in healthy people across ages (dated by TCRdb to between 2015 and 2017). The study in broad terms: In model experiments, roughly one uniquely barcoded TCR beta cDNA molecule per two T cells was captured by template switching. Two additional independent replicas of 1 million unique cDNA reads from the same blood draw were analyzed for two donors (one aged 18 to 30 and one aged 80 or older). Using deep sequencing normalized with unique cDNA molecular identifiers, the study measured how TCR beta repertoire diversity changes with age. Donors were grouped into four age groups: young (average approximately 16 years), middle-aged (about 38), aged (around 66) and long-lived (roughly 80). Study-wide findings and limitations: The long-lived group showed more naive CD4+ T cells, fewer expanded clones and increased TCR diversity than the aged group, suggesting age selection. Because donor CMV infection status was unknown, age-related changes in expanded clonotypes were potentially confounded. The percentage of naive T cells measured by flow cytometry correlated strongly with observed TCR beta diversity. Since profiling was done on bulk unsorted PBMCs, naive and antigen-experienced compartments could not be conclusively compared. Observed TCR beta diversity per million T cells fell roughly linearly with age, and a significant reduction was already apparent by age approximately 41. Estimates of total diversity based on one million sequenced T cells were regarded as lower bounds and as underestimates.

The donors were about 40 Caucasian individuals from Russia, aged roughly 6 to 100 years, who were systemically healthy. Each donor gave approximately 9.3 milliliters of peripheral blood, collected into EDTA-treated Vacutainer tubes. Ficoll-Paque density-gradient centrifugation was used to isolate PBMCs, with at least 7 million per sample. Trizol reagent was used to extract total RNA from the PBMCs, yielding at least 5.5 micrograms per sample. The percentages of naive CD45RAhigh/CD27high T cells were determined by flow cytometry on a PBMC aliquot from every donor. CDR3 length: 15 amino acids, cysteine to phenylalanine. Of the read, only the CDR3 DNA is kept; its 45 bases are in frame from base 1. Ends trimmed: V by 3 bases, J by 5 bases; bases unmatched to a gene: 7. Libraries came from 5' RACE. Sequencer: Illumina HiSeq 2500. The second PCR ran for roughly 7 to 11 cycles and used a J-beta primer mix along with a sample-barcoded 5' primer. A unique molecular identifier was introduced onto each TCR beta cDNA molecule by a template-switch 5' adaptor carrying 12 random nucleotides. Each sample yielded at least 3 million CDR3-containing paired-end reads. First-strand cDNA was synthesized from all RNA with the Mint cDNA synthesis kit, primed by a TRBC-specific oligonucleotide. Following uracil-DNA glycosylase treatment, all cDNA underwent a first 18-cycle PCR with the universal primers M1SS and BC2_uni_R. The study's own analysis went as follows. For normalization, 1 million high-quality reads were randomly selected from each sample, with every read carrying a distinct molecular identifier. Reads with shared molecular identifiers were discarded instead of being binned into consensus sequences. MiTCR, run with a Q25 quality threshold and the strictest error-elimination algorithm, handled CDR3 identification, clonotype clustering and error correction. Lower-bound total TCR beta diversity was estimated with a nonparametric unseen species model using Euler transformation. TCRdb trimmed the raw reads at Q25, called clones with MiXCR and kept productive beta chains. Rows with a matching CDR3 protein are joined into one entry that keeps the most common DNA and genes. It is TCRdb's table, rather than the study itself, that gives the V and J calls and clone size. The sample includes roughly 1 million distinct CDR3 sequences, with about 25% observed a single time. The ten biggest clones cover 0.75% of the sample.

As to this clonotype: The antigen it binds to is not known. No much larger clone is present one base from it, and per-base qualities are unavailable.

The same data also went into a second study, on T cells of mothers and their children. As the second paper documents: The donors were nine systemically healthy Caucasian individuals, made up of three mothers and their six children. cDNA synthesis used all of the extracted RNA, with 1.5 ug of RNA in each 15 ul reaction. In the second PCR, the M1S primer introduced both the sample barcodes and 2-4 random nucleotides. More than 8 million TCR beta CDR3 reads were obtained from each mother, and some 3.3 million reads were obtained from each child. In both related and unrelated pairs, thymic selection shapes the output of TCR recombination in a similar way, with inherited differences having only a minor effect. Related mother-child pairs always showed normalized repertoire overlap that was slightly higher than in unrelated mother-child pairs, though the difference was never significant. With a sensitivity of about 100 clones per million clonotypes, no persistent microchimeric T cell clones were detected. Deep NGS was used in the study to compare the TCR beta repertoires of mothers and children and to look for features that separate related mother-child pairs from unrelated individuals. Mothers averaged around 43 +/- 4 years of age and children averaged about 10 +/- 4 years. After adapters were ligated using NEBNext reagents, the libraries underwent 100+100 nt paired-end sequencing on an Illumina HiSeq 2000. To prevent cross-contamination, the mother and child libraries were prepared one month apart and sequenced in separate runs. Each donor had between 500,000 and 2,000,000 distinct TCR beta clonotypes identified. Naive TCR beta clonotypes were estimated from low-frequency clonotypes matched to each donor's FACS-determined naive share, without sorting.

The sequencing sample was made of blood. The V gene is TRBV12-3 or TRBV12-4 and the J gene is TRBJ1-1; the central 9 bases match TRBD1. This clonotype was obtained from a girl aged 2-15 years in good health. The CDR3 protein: CASSFMGQGGTEAFF. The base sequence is TGTGCCAGCAGTTTCATGGGACAGGGAGGGACTGAAGCTTTCTTT.